This is a list of T cell receptor beta chains from one sample in a study of regulatory T cells in long-lasting Graves disease. TCRdb analysed the multiplex PCR reads with MiXCR anew, one entry per CDR3 protein. The sample contains about 240,000 distinct CDR3 sequences, just over 20% of which appear only once. The sequences come from peripheral blood mononuclear cells (PBMCs), collected at new diagnosis, from a patient treated with antithyroid drugs. These receptor sequences come from a female donor with Graves disease. Each CDR3 is given without its conserved first and last residue. Each record gives: V gene, clone size, J gene, CDR3 protein. The size field is filled for only some rows; it gives once, few, many or a size class.

V gene: TRBV30; clone size: many; J gene: TRBJ1-1; CDR3 protein: AGRDETEAF
V gene: TRBV12-3/TRBV12-4; clone size: many; J gene: TRBJ1-2; CDR3 protein: ASSHFDRGRNYGYT
V gene: TRBV7-9; clone size: many; J gene: TRBJ1-2; CDR3 protein: ASSFGRRNYGYT
V gene: TRBV3-1; clone size: .; J gene: TRBJ2-5; CDR3 protein: ASSQLLAGGPAETQY
V gene: TRBV3-1; clone size: .; J gene: TRBJ2-7; CDR3 protein: ASSGTSGRLSYEQY
V gene: TRBV2; clone size: .; J gene: .; CDR3 protein: ASSERVETQY
V gene: TRBV11-3; clone size: few; J gene: TRBJ2-1; CDR3 protein: ASGLAGHGHEQF
V gene: TRBV20-1; clone size: many; J gene: TRBJ2-7; CDR3 protein: SARSTGGNAYEQY
V gene: TRBV7-9; clone size: many; J gene: TRBJ2-3; CDR3 protein: ASSFGWSSGSTDTQY
V gene: TRBV18; clone size: many; J gene: TRBJ1-4; CDR3 protein: ASSPPPGLYEKLF
V gene: TRBV11-3; clone size: few; J gene: TRBJ2-2; CDR3 protein: ASRDRAGELF
V gene: TRBV6-1; clone size: many; J gene: TRBJ2-7; CDR3 protein: ASRAGLEQY
V gene: TRBV5-1; clone size: many; J gene: TRBJ2-7; CDR3 protein: ASSLVAAAYEQY
V gene: TRBV12-3/TRBV12-4; clone size: many; J gene: TRBJ1-1; CDR3 protein: ASSFRAGGAF
V gene: TRBV5-1; clone size: many; J gene: TRBJ1-3; CDR3 protein: ASSLGSGSAGNTIY
V gene: TRBV4-1; clone size: few; J gene: TRBJ2-3; CDR3 protein: ASSQAVSTDTQY
V gene: TRBV11-2; clone size: many; J gene: TRBJ2-5; CDR3 protein: ASSLDRGYQETQY
V gene: TRBV5-5; clone size: .; J gene: TRBJ1-6; CDR3 protein: ASSLDTGSNSPLH
V gene: TRBV5-1; clone size: many; J gene: TRBJ1-1; CDR3 protein: ASSLFLPPRDRARNTEAF
V gene: TRBV20-1; clone size: many; J gene: TRBJ2-2; CDR3 protein: SARGGLNTGELF
V gene: TRBV5-1; clone size: many; J gene: TRBJ2-1; CDR3 protein: ASSLTGVNEQF
V gene: TRBV7-8; clone size: many; J gene: TRBJ2-1; CDR3 protein: ASSPGGSGGYNEQF
V gene: TRBV6-5; clone size: many; J gene: TRBJ2-2; CDR3 protein: ASSYPPGLNTGELF
V gene: TRBV5-1; clone size: many; J gene: TRBJ2-1; CDR3 protein: ASSLRLANEQF
V gene: TRBV11-2; clone size: many; J gene: TRBJ2-5; CDR3 protein: ASSLTLAGAGAQY
V gene: TRBV7-2; clone size: many; J gene: TRBJ2-3; CDR3 protein: ASSTQRGAADTQY
V gene: TRBV20-1; clone size: many; J gene: TRBJ1-2; CDR3 protein: SARLRGGDYGYT
V gene: TRBV7-3; clone size: many; J gene: TRBJ2-1; CDR3 protein: ASSPANYNEQF
V gene: TRBV4-1; clone size: many; J gene: TRBJ1-1; CDR3 protein: ASSQESVMNTEAF
V gene: TRBV5-1; clone size: many; J gene: TRBJ2-1; CDR3 protein: ASRLYREDNEQF
V gene: TRBV19; clone size: .; J gene: TRBJ1-1; CDR3 protein: ASSPPGRTEAF
V gene: TRBV20-1; clone size: .; J gene: TRBJ2-3; CDR3 protein: SARDPRLRTDTQY
V gene: TRBV20-1; clone size: many; J gene: TRBJ2-2; CDR3 protein: SATGLNTGELF
V gene: TRBV6-2/TRBV6-3; clone size: many; J gene: TRBJ1-5; CDR3 protein: ASSLRQQDQPQH
V gene: TRBV15; clone size: many; J gene: TRBJ1-6; CDR3 protein: ATSRALRQGPLNSPLH
V gene: TRBV12-3/TRBV12-4; clone size: few; J gene: TRBJ2-2; CDR3 protein: ASSAPGLASTGELF
V gene: TRBV7-2; clone size: .; J gene: TRBJ2-7; CDR3 protein: ASSLGHVSYEQY
V gene: TRBV6-2/TRBV6-3; clone size: many; J gene: TRBJ1-5; CDR3 protein: ASSDSGFQPQH
V gene: TRBV6-5; clone size: many; J gene: TRBJ2-7; CDR3 protein: ASSSASGRKGYGSYEQY
V gene: TRBV12-5; clone size: .; J gene: TRBJ2-3; CDR3 protein: ASGLDRTSGRGDTQY